This T cell receptor (beta chain) was obtained from a study of blood T cell repertoires in COVID-19. For the study at large: Samples came from the United States, Italy and Spain, spanning acute and convalescent COVID-19. In each case, the material was cDNA or gDNA derived from T cells, B-cell-depleted T cells, or PBMCs.

In the original workflow: The authors estimated nucleated cell counts from reference gene primer amplification. Assay used: immunoSEQ multiplex PCR; TCRdb lists only in-frame clones, some missing. Clonal size and the V and J genes are those of that table, whereas D and trimming came from the DNA. The table lists hundreds of thousands of clones, about 70% of them singletons. This clone was seen more than once but under ten times. Germline CDR1 reads SGHNT; CDR2 reads YYREEE (reference sequence). This CDR3 is 20 amino acids long. Trimming took 4 bases from V and 3 from J; bases not matched to a gene: 17.

This receptor was identified in an elderly woman with acute or convalescent COVID-19. The sequencing input was peripheral blood. The rearrangement links TRBV5-4 to TRBJ2-1, with 12 bases that match TRBD2. CDR3 sequence reads: CASSPKPLAGGRLDYNEQFF. CDR3 nucleotide sequence: TGTGCCAGCAGCCCAAAACCACTAGCGGGGGGCCGACTGGACTACAATGAGCAGTTCTTC.